Reported below is one T cell receptor (beta chain). No cognate antigen has been identified for it. No per-base quality is available; no much larger clone lies one base away. This sample was taken from a study of blood T cell repertoires in COVID-19 (dated by TCRdb to about 2020). Describing the broader study: Collaborator samples came from the United States, Italy and Spain and covered acute and convalescent phases of COVID-19. Subjects who had been exposed to COVID-19, were actively infected with it, or had recovered from it provided the deeply sampled blood TCRbeta repertoires that made up the dataset. The repertoires were released in a freely available public database meant as a resource for research on the immune response to SARS-CoV-2. Samples came from the ongoing ImmuneRACE study (first 160 participants) plus 1,254 subjects from 6 global collaborators. Where available, HLA class I and class II types were taken from metadata supplied by the sample provider and were not determined by assay-based typing. The sample metadata nearly always contained a de-identified subject ID, COVID-19 status, age in years and sex. The prospective study material was composed of cDNA or gDNA derived from T cells, B-cell-depleted T cells, or PBMCs.

What the work shows at the level of the full study, not this receptor alone: The amount of clinical and demographic metadata varied by source and participant and was provided uncurated.

TCRbeta CDR3 regions were amplified from genomic DNA by means of the immunoSEQ Assay, a bias-controlled multiplex PCR. In the authors' own workflow: Within the assay, amplification of reference gene primers was used to estimate how many nucleated cells each sample contained. To quantify the absolute abundance of each unique TCRbeta CDR3 rearrangement, sequence reads were collapsed and filtered. Productive Simpson clonality was computed per sample as the square root of Simpson's diversity index over productive rearrangements. TCRdb limited this immuneACCESS table to in-frame rearrangements with V and J called. A share of clones is missing; checked studies link under half to unresolved V genes, and the rest is unexplained. Clonal size and the V and J genes are those of that table, whereas D and trimming came from the DNA. The table for this sample lists about 74,000 clones; 82% of them were counted only once. The leading ten clones occupy approximately 7% of the sample.

Collaborating institutions collected whole blood in K2EDTA tubes following their own protocols. For TCRbeta analysis, collaborator samples were shipped as frozen whole blood, as isolated PBMCs, or as DNA extracted from either sample type. The CDR3 goes from the cysteine to the phenylalanine over 13 residues. The only DNA kept is the CDR3, 39 bases in frame from the first base. V is pared back by 6 bases and J by 8 bases, with 16 bases lying between the germline termini. The TCR sequence derives from a human donor in a cohort sampled during active COVID-19. The rearrangement combines TRBV12-3 or TRBV12-4 with TRBJ1-2; the D gene is not confidently resolved. The sample was peripheral blood. The sequence in DNA is TGTGCCAGCAGCCCTCGCGGAGGAGGCGGCTACACCTTC. This codes for CASSPRGGGGYTF.